One and the same sample provided the 21 T cell receptor beta chains below, sequenced in a study of cytomegalovirus exposure and HLA in healthy donors. The study ran its PCR with 60 Vbeta and 13 Jbeta primers. Clones were read by immunoSEQ multiplex PCR, and TCRdb kept only the in-frame ones, dropping some. In the table there are approximately 130,000 clones, about 79% of which are singletons. The sample taken for sequencing was PBMCs. The receptor source for this set is a female donor in good health and CMV-seropositive.

The rearrangement joins TRBV10-2 to TRBJ1-2; D call uncertain. The length of the CDR3 is 13 residues. Trimming cost V 3 bases and J 11 bases, with 16 bases left between them. Germline V gene data show CDR1 as WSHSY and CDR2 as SAAADI. Here the CDR3 reads CASSDSSTQDYTF. CDR3 DNA sequence: TGCGCCAGCAGTGATTCTTCGACGCAGGATTACACCTTC.

CDR3 sequence: CASRGDRGPEQYF. CDR3 in DNA: TGTGCCAGCAGGGGGGACAGGGGGCCCGAGCAGTACTTC. This chain links TRBV2 with TRBJ2-7; TRBD1 aligns across 12 bases. With 6 bases clipped from V and 6 bases from J, the junction kept 3 bases outside the gene matches. From germline, CDR1 is SNHLY and CDR2 FYNNEI. This CDR3 spans 13 amino acids.

The rearrangement links TRBV7-9 to TRBJ1-1; no firm D call. V shed 5 bases and J shed 6 bases, with 10 bases lying between them. Germline V gene sequence: CDR1 SEHNR, CDR2 FQNEAQ (reference sequence). The CDR3 runs 12 residues. This CDR3 reads CASSHPGAEAFF. CDR3 coding DNA: TGTGCCAGCAGCCATCCCGGGGCTGAAGCTTTCTTT.

The chain combines TRBV21-1 with TRBJ1-6; TRBD1, as called in the table, went unchecked against the DNA. TRBV21-1 is annotated as a pseudogene. The CDR3 totals 18 residues. The CDR3 DNA sequence: TGTGCCAGCAGCATACCGGGACAGGGGGCCTCCTATAATTCACCCCTCCACTTT. Residues: CASSIPGQGASYNSPLHF.

This clone was counted between two and nine times. V gene TRBV14 combines with J gene TRBJ1-4; 8 bases fit TRBD1. Germline CDR1 reads SGHDN; CDR2 reads FVKESK. V was clipped by 2 bases and J by 3 bases; unmatched bases: 2. The CDR3 has 15 amino acids. CDR3 nucleotide sequence: TGTGCCAGCAGCCAAAGGACAGGGCCTAATGAAAAACTGTTTTTT. It encodes CASSQRTGPNEKLFF.

The rearrangement joins TRBV19 to TRBJ2-4, with 8 bases matching TRBD2. The CDR3 contains 16 residues. With 3 bases clipped from V and 6 bases from J, the junction kept 10 bases outside the gene matches. The germline gives CDR1 LNHDA, CDR2 SQIVND (reference sequence). The CDR3 sequence is CASSILVSGKRNIQYF. For the CDR3, the DNA is TGTGCCAGTAGTATTTTGGTTAGCGGGAAGAGAAACATTCAGTACTTC.

V usage is TRBV19 and J usage is TRBJ1-1; no firm D call. V was cut by 2 bases and J by 1 base, with 14 bases left in between. The CDR3 length is 16 residues. Germline CDR1 is LNHDA and CDR2 is SQIVND (reference sequence). The CDR3 coding sequence is TGTGCCAGTAGTATAATTGCGGGTAGGGCGAACACTGAAGCTTTCTTT. Amino acid sequence: CASSIIAGRANTEAFF.

This rearrangement joins TRBV30 to TRBJ1-5, with TRBD1 identical over 9 bases. CDR3 length: 15 amino acids. Losses at the gene ends were 5 bases for V and 6 bases for J; bases not matched to a gene: 11. The germline gives CDR1 GTSNPN, CDR2 SVGIG (reference sequence). For the CDR3, the DNA is TGTGCCTGGGACAGGGGGGACGGTGCGGGTCAGCCCCAGCATTTT. This translates into CAWDRGDGAGQPQHF.

The chain is built from TRBV6-4 and TRBJ2-1; 7 nucleotides agree with TRBD2. Per germline, CDR1 MRHNA and CDR2 SNTAGT. Trimming cost V 4 bases and J 0 bases; bases outside gene matches: 0. There are 14 residues in the CDR3. DNA of the CDR3: TGTGCCAGCAGTGGCGGGAGCTCCTACAATGAGCAGTTCTTC. Translated: CASSGGSSYNEQFF.

This rearrangement joins TRBV2 to TRBJ2-5, with TRBD2 matching 9 bases. Trimming removed 4 bases from V and 5 bases from J; junction bases left unmatched: 8. This CDR3 is built from 15 residues. Germline CDR1 SNHLY, CDR2 FYNNEI. The CDR3 sequence is CASSGARGGAETQYF. Written as DNA, the CDR3 is TGTGCCAGCAGTGGGGCTCGCGGGGGGGCGGAGACCCAGTACTTC.

The V and J genes are TRBV5-8 and TRBJ2-1; TRBD2 is a possible D gene (6 bases). CDR1 and CDR2 from the germline V gene are SGHTS and YDEGEE. Between the trimmed V and J ends, which lost 5 bases and 5 bases, there was a span of 11 bases. The CDR3 totals 13 residues. Here the CDR3 DNA reads TGTGCCAGCAGGGCGGGGTTCGACAATGAGCAGTTCTTC. Protein sequence: CASRAGFDNEQFF. The variable domain in full, completed from reference TRBV5-8 and TRBJ2-1, reads EAGVTQSPTHLIKTRGQQATLRCSPISGHTSVYWYQQALGLGLQFLLWYDEGEERNRGNFPPRFSGRQFPNYSSELNVNALELEDSALYLCASRAGFDNEQFFGPGTRLTVL.

This clone was detected a few times. This chain connects TRBV6-5 to TRBJ1-1, with no clear D. V was cut by 4 bases and J by 7 bases, with 16 bases left in between. The CDR3 length is 14 residues. Germline lookup yields CDR1 MNHEY and CDR2 SVGAGI. Written as DNA, the CDR3 is TGTGCCAGCAGTTTGAGGCCCTCTTCTGATGAAGCTTTCTTT. As protein: CASSLRPSSDEAFF.

This chain uses TRBV19 with TRBJ1-3; unclear D gene. With 1 base removed from V and 0 bases from J, the gap between germline ends came to 4 bases. Germline V lookup: CDR1 LNHDA, CDR2 SQIVND (reference sequence). CDR3 length: 14 residues. The CDR3 spells CASSIGSSGNTIYF. Here the CDR3 DNA reads TGTGCCAGTAGTATAGGCAGCTCTGGAAACACCATATATTTT.

The chain has TRBV5-4 and TRBJ1-2; 9 positions agree with TRBD1. The CDR3 covers 15 residues. The V segment lost 0 bases and the J segment 4 bases; nucleotides outside the gene matches: 4. Germline CDR1 reads SGHNT; CDR2 reads YYREEE (reference sequence). The CDR3: CASSLGAQGAYGYTF. The CDR3 coding sequence is TGTGCCAGCAGCTTGGGGGCACAGGGGGCCTATGGCTACACCTTC.

This sequence joins TRBV2 and TRBJ1-5; 7 nucleotides align to TRBD1. The V segment lost 6 bases and the J segment 2 bases; nucleotides outside the gene matches: 4. The CDR3 length is 14 residues. CDR1 and CDR2 from the germline V gene are SNHLY and FYNNEI. DNA of the CDR3: TGTGCCAGCAGCGCCGGGACAGGCAATCAGCCCCAGCATTTT. This gives the protein CASSAGTGNQPQHF.

The chain links TRBV27 to TRBJ2-3; D is perhaps TRBD1 (6 bases). Per the germline V gene, CDR1 is MNHEY and CDR2 is SMNVEV (reference sequence). This CDR3 is 14 amino acids long. V lost 7 bases, J lost 2 bases, and 13 bases lay in between. CDR3 amino acids: CASTLGANTDTQYF. Written as DNA, the CDR3 is TGTGCCAGCACACTGGGGGCCAACACAGATACGCAGTATTTT.

The chain carries TRBV4-1 and TRBJ1-3; weak D call: TRBD1 (5 bases). The V gene lost 3 bases and the J gene lost 2 bases, with 8 bases spanning the gap. The germline V gene encodes CDR1 MGHRA and CDR2 YSYEKL. The CDR3 runs 14 residues. The CDR3 nucleotides read TGCGCCAGCAGCCAGGGGCCAGCTGGAAACACCATATATTTT. Its protein product is CASSQGPAGNTIYF.

The chain joins TRBV27 to TRBJ2-7, with D perhaps matching TRBD2 (5 bases). V lost 3 bases, J lost 2 bases, and 8 bases lay in between. CDR1 and CDR2 from the germline V gene are MNHEY and SMNVEV (reference sequence). This CDR3 has 13 amino acids. The CDR3 loop reads CASSFRGAYEQYF. CDR3 coding DNA: TGTGCCAGCAGTTTTCGGGGAGCCTACGAGCAGTACTTC.

V usage is TRBV19 and J usage is TRBJ1-5; no reliable D call. CDR3 size: 16 residues. CDR1 LNHDA and CDR2 SQIVND come from the germline V gene (reference sequence). The V gene lost 3 bases and the J gene lost 7 bases, with 19 bases spanning the gap. CDR3 region: CASSIPKGERNQPQHF. The CDR3 coding sequence is TGTGCCAGTAGTATCCCTAAGGGAGAGCGAAACCAGCCCCAGCATTTT. Filled out from reference TRBV19 and TRBJ1-5, the complete variable domain reads DGGITQSPKYLFRKEGQNVTLSCEQNLNHDAMYWYRQDPGQGLRLIYYSQIVNDFQKGDIAEGYSVSREKKESFPLTVTSAQKNPTAFYLCASSIPKGERNQPQHFGDGTRLSIL.

This sequence joins TRBV29-1 and TRBJ1-1, with D perhaps TRBD1 (5 bases). V lost 6 bases, J lost 3 bases, and 11 bases lay in between. CDR3 size: 12 residues. Germline V gene data show CDR1 as SQVTM and CDR2 as ANQGSEA. CDR3 DNA: TGCAGCGTACAGAGGGACTACACTGAAGCTTTCTTT. This sequence encodes CSVQRDYTEAFF.

The rearrangement joins TRBV7-2 to TRBJ2-7; the match to TRBD1 covers 7 bases. The J segment lost 6 bases and the V segment lost 5 bases, leaving 10 bases of the junction unmatched. The CDR3 is 14 amino acids. Germline-derived CDR1 and CDR2 are SGHTA and FQGNSA. Here the CDR3 reads CASSSIYRGSEQYF. The CDR3 bases are TGTGCCAGCAGCAGCATCTACAGGGGCTCCGAGCAGTACTTC.